This TCR beta chain was documented in a study of T cells in women clearing cervical HPV infection. Notes on the study in general: CIN3+ cases had significantly higher TCR richness than controls; evenness did not differ. TRBV6-7 relative abundance averaged approximately 0.1% in cases and under 0.2% in controls.

Concerning this clone itself: What it binds is not known. The read ends 3 residues early relative to the CDR3; the germline J gene fills the gap.

TCRdb keeps only in-frame clones here, not all; method: immunoSEQ multiplex PCR. The sample features roughly 40,000 clones, with roughly 5.8% in its top ten. The CDR3 spans 14 residues. In germline, CDR1 is MGHRA, CDR2 YSYEKL. V dropped 0 bases and J dropped 4 bases, with 9 bases sitting between them. The origin of this receptor is a woman aged 18-70 years with a cervical HPV16 infection that either progressed to CIN3+ or cleared (not recorded which). Sequencing input: blood buffy coat. The rearrangement links TRBV4-1 to TRBJ1-2, with a possible D match to TRBD1 (5 bases). Here the CDR3 reads CASSQDRGSYGYTF. The DNA read from the CDR3 is TGCGCCAGCAGCCAAGATAGGGGTTCCTATGGC.